This paragraph covers one TCR beta chain sequence. The sample is drawn from a study of blood T cell repertoires in COVID-19. Study summary: Samples representing acute and convalescent COVID-19 were sourced from the United States, Italy and Spain. From T cells, B-cell-depleted T cells, or PBMCs came the material, which was cDNA or gDNA.

The CDR3 runs 12 residues. With 5 bases clipped from V and 15 bases from J, the junction kept 9 bases outside the gene matches. Germline CDR1 MDHEN, CDR2 SYDVKM. Original analysis: Amplification with reference gene primers provided the estimates of nucleated cell counts. Assay: immunoSEQ multiplex PCR; the TCRdb copy retains only in-frame clones and omits some. The DNA gave D and trimming, while V, J and clone size come from that table. The table has around 200,000 clones, 70% to 90% seen once. Sequenced input: peripheral blood. V gene TRBV28 combines with J gene TRBJ2-2, with 7 bases matching TRBD1. This TCR was recovered from a human donor with active or convalescent COVID-19. The donor label of this sample is uncertain. DNA for the CDR3: TGTGCCAGCAGTCTTTCGACAGGGAAGGTGTTTTTT. It codes for CASSLSTGKVFF.